This T cell receptor (beta chain) appears in the sequencing data of a study of cytomegalovirus exposure and HLA in healthy donors. The wider study: The same platform was used for the 90 to 150 validation repertoires and the roughly 600 first-cohort repertoires, a later analysis reported. Study outcomes and limitations: The study flagged approximately 180 TCR beta chains as cytomegalovirus-associated. Reportedly, diagnosis of cytomegalovirus status by the classifier showed high specificity and sensitivity.

Separate from the roughly 700-subject first cohort, the roughly 120-subject validation cohort was the one that the donors belonged to. Sequencing used immunoSEQ multiplex PCR; TCRdb keeps in-frame clones, though not all of them. The table has 220,000 or so clones, over 70% seen once. As to this clone: What it recognizes is unknown.

The ends were cut back, 0 bases at V and 0 bases at J, with 11 bases in the middle. Germline V gene data show CDR1 as GTSNPN and CDR2 as SVGIG (reference sequence). The CDR3 runs 15 residues. The sequence was obtained from a woman younger than 45 in good health and CMV-seropositive. Source material: PBMCs. The V call is TRBV30, the J call TRBJ1-1, with D unclear. The CDR3 is CAWSVQHSLNTEAFF. The DNA of the CDR3 is TGTGCCTGGAGTGTACAGCACAGCCTGAACACTGAAGCTTTCTTT.